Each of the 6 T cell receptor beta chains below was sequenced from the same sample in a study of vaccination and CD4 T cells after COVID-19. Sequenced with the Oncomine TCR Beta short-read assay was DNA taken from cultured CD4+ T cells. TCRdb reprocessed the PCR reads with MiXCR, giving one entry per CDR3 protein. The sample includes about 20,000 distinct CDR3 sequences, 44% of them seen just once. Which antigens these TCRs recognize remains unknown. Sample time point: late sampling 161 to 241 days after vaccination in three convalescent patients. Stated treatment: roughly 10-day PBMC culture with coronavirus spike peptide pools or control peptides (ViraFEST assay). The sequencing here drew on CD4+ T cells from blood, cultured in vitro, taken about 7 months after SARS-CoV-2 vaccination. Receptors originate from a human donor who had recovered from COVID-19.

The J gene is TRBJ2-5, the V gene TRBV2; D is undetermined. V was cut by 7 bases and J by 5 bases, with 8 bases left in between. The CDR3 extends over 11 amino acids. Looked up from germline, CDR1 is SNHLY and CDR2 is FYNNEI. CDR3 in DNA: TGTGCCAGCAATCTTGGGGAGACCCAGTACTTC. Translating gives CASNLGETQYF.

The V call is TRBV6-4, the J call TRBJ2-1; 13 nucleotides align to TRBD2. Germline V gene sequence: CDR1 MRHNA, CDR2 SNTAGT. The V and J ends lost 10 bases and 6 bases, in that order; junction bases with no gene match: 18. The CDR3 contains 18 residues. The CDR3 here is CATTLGLAGMGFSNEQFF. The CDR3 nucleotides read TGTGCCACCACCCTGGGACTAGCGGGAATGGGGTTCTCCAATGAGCAGTTCTTC.

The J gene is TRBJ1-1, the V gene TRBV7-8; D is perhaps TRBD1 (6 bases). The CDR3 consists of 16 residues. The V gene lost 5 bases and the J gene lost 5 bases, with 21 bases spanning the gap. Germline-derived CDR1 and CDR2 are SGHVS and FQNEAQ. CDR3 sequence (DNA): TGTGCCAGCAGCCCCCGATCGCCAGGGGCGATTACTGAAGCTTTCTTT. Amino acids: CASSPRSPGAITEAFF.

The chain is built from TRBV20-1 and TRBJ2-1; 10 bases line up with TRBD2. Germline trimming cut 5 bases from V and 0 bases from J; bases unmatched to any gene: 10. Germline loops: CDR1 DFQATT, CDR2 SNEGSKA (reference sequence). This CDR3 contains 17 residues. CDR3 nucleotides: TGCAGTGCTCTAATAGCGGGGGGTCTAAGCTCCTACAATGAGCAGTTCTTC. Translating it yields CSALIAGGLSSYNEQFF.

The CDR3 DNA follows: TGTGCCAGCAGGGAGTCAGGGGGGATGGGCAATCAGCCCCAGCATTTT. Translation gives CASRESGGMGNQPQHF. The chain is built from TRBV2 and TRBJ1-5; 7 bases are shared with TRBD1. J lost 2 bases, V lost 6 bases, and 10 bases had no gene match. The CDR3 totals 16 residues. Per germline, CDR1 SNHLY and CDR2 FYNNEI.

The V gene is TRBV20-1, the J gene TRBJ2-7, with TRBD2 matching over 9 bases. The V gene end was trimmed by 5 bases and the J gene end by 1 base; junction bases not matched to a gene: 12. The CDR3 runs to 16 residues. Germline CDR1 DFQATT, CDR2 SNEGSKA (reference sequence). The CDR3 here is CSASPSLAGRSYEQYF. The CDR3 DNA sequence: TGCAGTGCTTCTCCCTCTCTAGCGGGGCGGTCCTACGAGCAGTACTTC.